This T cell receptor (beta chain) is drawn from a study of PD-L1 blockade in urothelial cancer. About the study: Dosed intravenously at 1,200 mg every 3 weeks, atezolizumab was initiated by patients around 2014. Per blood sample, T cells had a median of roughly 150,000.

Time point denoted: pretreatment peripheral blood. The cohort comprised individuals with locally advanced or metastatic urothelial carcinoma. CDR1 and CDR2 from the germline V gene are SEHNR and FQNEAQ (reference sequence). The CDR3 totals 13 residues. V lost 5 bases and J lost 7, with 12 bases in between. Each PCR received spiked synthetic TCR analog templates. TCRdb's copy holds only in-frame clones and misses some; the assay was immunoSEQ multiplex PCR. The sample lists around 130,000 clones, around 84% occurring once. Specimen: PBMCs, collected around atezolizumab (anti-PD-L1) treatment. The sequence derives from a man in his fifties or sixties with urothelial cancer. The chain links TRBV7-9 to TRBJ2-1; D remains unclear. The CDR3 nucleotides read TGTGCCAGCAGCCCAGGTGTCGCAAATGAGCAGTTCTTC. This gives the protein CASSPGVANEQFF.